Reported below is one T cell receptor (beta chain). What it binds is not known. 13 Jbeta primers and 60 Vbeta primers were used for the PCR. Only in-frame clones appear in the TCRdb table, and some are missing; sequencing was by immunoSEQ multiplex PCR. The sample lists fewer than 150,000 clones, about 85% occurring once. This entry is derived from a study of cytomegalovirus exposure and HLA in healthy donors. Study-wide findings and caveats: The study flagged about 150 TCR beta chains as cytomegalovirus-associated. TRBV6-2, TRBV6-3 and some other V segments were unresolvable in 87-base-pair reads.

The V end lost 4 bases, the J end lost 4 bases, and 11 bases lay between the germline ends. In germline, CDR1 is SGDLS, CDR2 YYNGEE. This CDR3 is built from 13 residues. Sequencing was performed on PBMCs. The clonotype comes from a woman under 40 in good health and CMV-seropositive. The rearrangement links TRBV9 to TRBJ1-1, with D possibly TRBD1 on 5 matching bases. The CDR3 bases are TGTGCCAGCAGCCTGGGGGGGGGCACTGAAGCTTTCTTT. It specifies CASSLGGGTEAFF.